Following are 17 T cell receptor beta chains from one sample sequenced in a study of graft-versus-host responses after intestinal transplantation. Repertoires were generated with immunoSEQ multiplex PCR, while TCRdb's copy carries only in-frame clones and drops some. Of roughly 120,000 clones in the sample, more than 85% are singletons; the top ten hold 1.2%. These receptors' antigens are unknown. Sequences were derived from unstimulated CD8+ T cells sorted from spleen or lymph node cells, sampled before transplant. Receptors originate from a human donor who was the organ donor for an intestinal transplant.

This chain's CDR3 is CSVSGTEYSTGELFF. The DNA for the CDR3 is TGCAGCGTCTCCGGGACGGAATATAGCACCGGGGAGCTGTTTTTT. This chain connects TRBV29-1 to TRBJ2-2, with D perhaps given as TRBD1 or TRBD2 (5 bases each). The CDR3 totals 15 residues. Germline CDR1 is SQVTM and CDR2 is ANQGSEA. The V end lost 6 bases, the J end lost 4 bases, and 18 bases lay between the germline ends.

CDR3 loop: CASSPSGAYSYEQYF. In DNA, the CDR3 is TGTGCCAGCAGCCCCTCCGGGGCCTACTCCTACGAGCAGTACTTC. The chain combines TRBV9 with TRBJ2-7; D possibly uses TRBD1 or TRBD2 (5 bases each). Trimming took off 4 bases at V and 0 bases at J, with 14 bases between the two ends. This CDR3 spans 15 amino acids. CDR1 and CDR2 from the germline V gene are SGDLS and YYNGEE.

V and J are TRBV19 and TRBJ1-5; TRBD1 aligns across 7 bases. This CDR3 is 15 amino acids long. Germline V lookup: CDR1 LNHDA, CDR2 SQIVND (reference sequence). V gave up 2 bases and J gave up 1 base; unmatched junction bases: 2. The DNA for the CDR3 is TGTGCCAGTAGTATATCGGGACAGAGCAATCAGCCCCAGCATTTT. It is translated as CASSISGQSNQPQHF.

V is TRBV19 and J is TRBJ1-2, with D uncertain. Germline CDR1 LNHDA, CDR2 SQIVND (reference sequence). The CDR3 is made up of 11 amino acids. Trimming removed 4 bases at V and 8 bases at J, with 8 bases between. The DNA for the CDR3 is TGTGCCAGTAGTAATGGGGTGGGCTACACCTTC. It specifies CASSNGVGYTF.

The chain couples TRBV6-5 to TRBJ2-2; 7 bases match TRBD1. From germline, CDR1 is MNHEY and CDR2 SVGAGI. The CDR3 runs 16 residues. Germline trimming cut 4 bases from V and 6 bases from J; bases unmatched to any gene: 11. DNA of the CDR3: TGTGCCAGCAGTTCGTATTACAGGGGTGGGTCCGGGGAGCTGTTTTTT. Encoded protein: CASSSYYRGGSGELFF.

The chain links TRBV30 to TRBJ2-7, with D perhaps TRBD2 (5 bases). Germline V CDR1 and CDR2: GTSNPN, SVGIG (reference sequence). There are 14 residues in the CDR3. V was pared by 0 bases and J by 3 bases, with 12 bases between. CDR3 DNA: TGTGCCTGGAGTGTTGGTGACTATCTCTACGAGCAGTACTTC. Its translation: CAWSVGDYLYEQYF.

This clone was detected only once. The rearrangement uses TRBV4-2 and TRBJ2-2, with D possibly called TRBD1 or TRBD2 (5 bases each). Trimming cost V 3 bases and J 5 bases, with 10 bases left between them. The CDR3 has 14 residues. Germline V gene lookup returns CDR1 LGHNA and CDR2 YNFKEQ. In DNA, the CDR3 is TGTGCCAGCAGCCACGGGGACCAGACCGGGGAGCTGTTTTTT. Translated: CASSHGDQTGELFF.

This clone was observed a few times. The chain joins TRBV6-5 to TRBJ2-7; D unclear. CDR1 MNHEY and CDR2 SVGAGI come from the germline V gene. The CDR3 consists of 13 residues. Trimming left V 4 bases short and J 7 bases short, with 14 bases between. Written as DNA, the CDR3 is TGTGCCAGCAGTTTTGGACCTTCAGCGGAGCAGTACTTC. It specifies CASSFGPSAEQYF.

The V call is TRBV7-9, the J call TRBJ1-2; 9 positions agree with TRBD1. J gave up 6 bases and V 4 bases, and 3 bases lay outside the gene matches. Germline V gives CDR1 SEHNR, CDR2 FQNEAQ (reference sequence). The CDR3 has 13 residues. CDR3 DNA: TGTGCCAGCAGCTGGGACAGGGCGGATGGCTACACCTTC. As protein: CASSWDRADGYTF.

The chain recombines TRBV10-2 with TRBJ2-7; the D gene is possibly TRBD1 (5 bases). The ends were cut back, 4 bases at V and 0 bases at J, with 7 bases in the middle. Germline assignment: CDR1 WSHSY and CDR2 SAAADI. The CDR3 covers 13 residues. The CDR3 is CASSGDSSYEQYF. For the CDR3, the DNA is TGCGCCAGCAGTGGAGACAGCTCCTACGAGCAGTACTTC.

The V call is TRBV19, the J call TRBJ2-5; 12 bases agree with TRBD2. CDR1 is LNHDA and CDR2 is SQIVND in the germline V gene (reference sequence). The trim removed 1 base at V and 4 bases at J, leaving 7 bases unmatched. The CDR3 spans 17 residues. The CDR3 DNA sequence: TGTGCCAGTAGTATAGTTTCTAGCGGGAGGGCCTCAGAGACCCAGTACTTC. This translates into CASSIVSSGRASETQYF.

CDR3 protein: CASSLNPPGNSNQPQHF. CDR3 coding DNA: TGTGCCAGTAGTCTTAATCCCCCAGGGAATAGCAATCAGCCCCAGCATTTT. This chain uses TRBV19 with TRBJ1-5, with a tentative D call TRBD1 (5 bases). Germline assignment: CDR1 LNHDA and CDR2 SQIVND (reference sequence). Trimming left V 5 bases short and J 0 bases short, with 17 bases between. This CDR3 contains 17 residues. The full variable domain, in which reference TRBV19 and TRBJ1-5 provide the parts outside the CDR3, is DGGITQSPKYLFRKEGQNVTLSCEQNLNHDAMYWYRQDPGQGLRLIYYSQIVNDFQKGDIAEGYSVSREKKESFPLTVTSAQKNPTAFYLCASSLNPPGNSNQPQHFGDGTRLSIL.

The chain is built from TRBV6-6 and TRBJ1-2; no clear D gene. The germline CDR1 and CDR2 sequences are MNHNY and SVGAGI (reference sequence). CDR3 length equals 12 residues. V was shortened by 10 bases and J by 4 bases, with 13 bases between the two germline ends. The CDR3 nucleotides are TGTGCCATTCGTCCGGGCCTCTATGGCTACACCTTC. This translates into CAIRPGLYGYTF.

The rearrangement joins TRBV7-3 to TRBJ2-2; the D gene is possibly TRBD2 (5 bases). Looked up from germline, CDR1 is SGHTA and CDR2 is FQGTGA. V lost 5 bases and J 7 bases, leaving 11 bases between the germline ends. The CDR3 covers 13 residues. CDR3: CASSRGGYGELFF. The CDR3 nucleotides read TGTGCCAGCAGCCGCGGAGGCTACGGGGAGCTGTTTTTT. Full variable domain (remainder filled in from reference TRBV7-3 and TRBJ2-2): GAGVSQTPSNKVTEKGKYVELRCDPISGHTALYWYRQSLGQGPEFLIYFQGTGAADDSGLPNDRFFAVRPEGSVSTLKIQRTERGDSAVYLCASSRGGYGELFFGEGSRLTVL.

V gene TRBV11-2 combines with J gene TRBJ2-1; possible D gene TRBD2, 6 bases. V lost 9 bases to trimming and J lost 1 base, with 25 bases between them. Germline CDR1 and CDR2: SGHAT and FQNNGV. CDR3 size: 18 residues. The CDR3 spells CASRKSWGEWPSYNEQFF. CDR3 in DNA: TGTGCCAGTCGTAAAAGCTGGGGGGAGTGGCCGTCCTACAATGAGCAGTTCTTC. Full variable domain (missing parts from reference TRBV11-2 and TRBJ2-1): EAGVAQSPRYKIIEKRQSVAFWCNPISGHATLYWYQQILGQGPKLLIQFQNNGVVDDSQLPKDRFSAERLKGVDSTLKIQPAKLEDSAVYLCASRKSWGEWPSYNEQFFGPGTRLTVL.

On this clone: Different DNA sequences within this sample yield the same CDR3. DNA for the CDR3: TGTGCCAGCAGCCCCGGGTCAGGCGGGAATCAGCCCCAGCATTTT. It is translated as CASSPGSGGNQPQHF. This chain uses TRBV28 with TRBJ1-5, with unresolved D. The germline V gene encodes CDR1 MDHEN and CDR2 SYDVKM. The germline V and J ends were trimmed by 6 bases and 4 bases, with 16 bases remaining between them. The CDR3 is 15 amino acids. The complete variable domain, with remaining parts taken from reference TRBV28 and TRBJ1-5, reads DVKVTQSSRYLVKRTGEKVFLECVQDMDHENMFWYRQDPGLGLRLIYFSYDVKMKEKGDIPEGYSVSREKKERFSLILESASTNQTSMYLCASSPGSGGNQPQHFGDGTRLSIL.

The CDR3 loop reads CASSAPRLAGRNEQFF. CDR3 coding DNA: TGTGCCAGCAGCGCCCCAAGACTAGCGGGCCGCAATGAGCAGTTCTTC. This chain uses TRBV9 with TRBJ2-1; 10 bases are shared with TRBD2. Germline loops: CDR1 SGDLS, CDR2 YYNGEE. The CDR3 has 16 amino acids. V lost 3 bases and J lost 6; bases outside the gene matches: 9.